This passage covers 8 T cell receptor beta chains from one sample sequenced in a study of cytomegalovirus exposure and HLA in healthy donors. Some clones are missing from TCRdb's copy, which holds only in-frame ones; the method was immunoSEQ multiplex PCR. Among 150,000 to 200,000 clones listed, 75% to 85% were seen once. The source material was PBMCs. The origin of the receptors is a woman between 25 and 40 years old in good health and CMV-seropositive.

This clone showed up just once. The genes are TRBV14 and TRBJ1-2; 7 nucleotides match TRBD1. The CDR3 sequence is 13 residues long. The V gene end was trimmed by 4 bases and the J gene end by 9 bases; junction bases not matched to a gene: 8. Germline CDR1 and CDR2: SGHDN and FVKESK. The CDR3 reads CASSRETGISYTF. The CDR3 region has the DNA TGTGCCAGCAGCCGGGAGACAGGGATCAGCTACACCTTC.

The rearrangement joins TRBV11-2 to TRBJ2-1; 11 bases align to TRBD2. The junction had 10 bases not matched to a gene; V was cut back by 5 bases and J by 7 bases. Germline V CDR1 and CDR2: SGHAT, FQNNGV. The CDR3 totals 16 residues. CDR3 amino acids: CASSARLAGLWNEQFF. CDR3 DNA sequence: TGTGCCAGCAGCGCCCGACTAGCGGGGTTATGGAATGAGCAGTTCTTC.

Only one count was recorded for this clone. The chain employs TRBV9 and TRBJ2-7; D is possibly TRBD1 (7 bases). Germline assignment: CDR1 SGDLS and CDR2 YYNGEE. This CDR3 has 17 residues. The ends were cut back, 3 bases at V and 7 bases at J, with 26 bases in the middle. This chain's CDR3 is CASSGREAGQNPSEQYF. CDR3 DNA sequence: TGTGCCAGCAGCGGTAGAGAGGCGGGACAGAACCCGTCTGAGCAGTACTTC.

This sequence joins TRBV29-1 and TRBJ2-5; perhaps TRBD1 as D (7 bases). V lost 2 bases to trimming and J lost 2 bases, with 9 bases between them. The germline CDR1 and CDR2 sequences are SQVTM and ANQGSEA. CDR3 length: 13 amino acids. CDR3 in amino acids: CSVEQGGQETQYF. Here the CDR3 DNA reads TGCAGCGTTGAACAGGGGGGTCAAGAGACCCAGTACTTC. The full variable domain, with the rest looked up from reference TRBV29-1 and TRBJ2-5, is SAVISQKPSRDICQRGTSLTIQCQVDSQVTMMFWYRQQPGQSLTLIATANQGSEATYESGFVIDKFPISRPNLTFSTLTVSNMSPEDSSIYLCSVEQGGQETQYFGPGTRLLVL.

This chain joins TRBV2 and TRBJ2-7; 13 bases are shared with TRBD2. Trimming cost V 8 bases and J 6 bases; bases outside gene matches: 4. This CDR3 is built from 13 residues. Germline CDR1 SNHLY, CDR2 FYNNEI. CDR3 region: CASGGLAGLEQYF. As DNA, the CDR3 is TGTGCCAGCGGGGGACTAGCGGGGCTCGAGCAGTACTTC.

The V call is TRBV6-6, the J call TRBJ2-7; 9 bases match TRBD1. The CDR3 spans 15 residues. V shed 5 bases and J 0 bases; nucleotides not matched to a gene: 5. The germline gives CDR1 MNHNY, CDR2 SVGAGI (reference sequence). The CDR3 DNA sequence: TGTGCCAGCAGTACAACAGGGGGCGTCTCCTACGAGCAGTACTTC. This gives the protein CASSTTGGVSYEQYF.

This sequence joins TRBV4-1 and TRBJ2-2; D gene unclear. Germline CDR1 is MGHRA and CDR2 is YSYEKL. The V gene lost 1 base and the J gene lost 2 bases, with 5 bases spanning the gap. The CDR3 is 14 amino acids. This CDR3 reads CASSQGLNTGELFF. The CDR3 DNA sequence: TGCGCCAGCAGCCAAGGCCTAAACACCGGGGAGCTGTTTTTT.

This chain links TRBV2 with TRBJ1-1; perhaps TRBD1 as D (6 bases). The V and J ends lost 6 bases and 3 bases respectively, with 17 bases between them. CDR1 SNHLY and CDR2 FYNNEI come from the germline V gene. This CDR3 is built from 15 residues. The CDR3 spells CASRPKTDSHTEAFF. CDR3 DNA: TGTGCCAGCAGACCTAAGACGGACAGCCACACTGAAGCTTTCTTT.